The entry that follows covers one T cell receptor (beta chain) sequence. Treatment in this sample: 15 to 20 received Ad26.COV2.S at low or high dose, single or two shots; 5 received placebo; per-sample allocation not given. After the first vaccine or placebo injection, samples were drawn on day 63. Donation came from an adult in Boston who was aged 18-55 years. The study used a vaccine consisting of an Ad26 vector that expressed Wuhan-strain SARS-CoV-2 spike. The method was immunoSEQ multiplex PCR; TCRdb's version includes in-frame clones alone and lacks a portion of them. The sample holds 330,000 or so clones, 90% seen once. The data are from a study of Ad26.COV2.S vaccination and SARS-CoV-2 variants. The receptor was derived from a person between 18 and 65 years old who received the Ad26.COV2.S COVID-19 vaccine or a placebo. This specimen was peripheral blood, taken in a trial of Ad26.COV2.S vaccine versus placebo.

CDR3 in amino acids: CASTSAGYNTGELFF. Written as DNA, the CDR3 is TGTGCCAGCACCTCCGCGGGTTATAACACCGGGGAGCTGTTTTTT. The rearrangement uses TRBV7-2 and TRBJ2-2; maybe TRBD2 (5 bases). The V end was cut by 7 bases, the J end by 2 bases, with 14 bases between. The CDR3 spans 15 residues. CDR1 and CDR2 from the germline V gene are SGHTA and FQGNSA.